Listed below are T cell receptor beta chains from one sample, sequenced in a study of cytomegalovirus exposure and HLA in healthy donors. Assay used: immunoSEQ multiplex PCR; TCRdb lists only in-frame clones, some missing. Its listing shows around 42,000 clones. The sample was PBMCs. The origin of the receptors is a man aged 25-45 years in good health and CMV-seronegative. Both conserved end residues are part of each CDR3. The D gene is left open where the match is weak.

cdr3_nt,cdr3_aa,j_call,d_call,v_call
TGTGCCAGCAGTTCCCAGACTAGCGGGAGAAGGAATGAGCAGTTCTTC,CASSSQTSGRRNEQFF,TRBJ2-1,TRBD2,TRBV6-5
TGTGCCTGGAGTGTAGGGACTAGCCTCCGAAGCTCCTACGAGCAGTACTTC,CAWSVGTSLRSSYEQYF,TRBJ2-7,TRBD2,TRBV30
TGCGCCAGCAGTCGCACGGTCCCTAGCGGGAGTCATCCCTACGAGCAGTACTTC,CASSRTVPSGSHPYEQYF,TRBJ2-7,TRBD2,TRBV4-3
TGTGCCAGCAGTGGGACAGGGGAAGCTTTCTTT,CASSGTGEAFF,TRBJ1-1,TRBD1,TRBV6-1
TGTGCCAGCAGCCGCCTCGGGGGTGCCGAGCAGTTCTTC,CASSRLGGAEQFF,TRBJ2-1,NA,TRBV11-1
TGCGCCAGCAGCCCTCAGCGGGAGCGGAGAGATACGCAGTATTTT,CASSPQRERRDTQYF,TRBJ2-3,TRBD2,TRBV5-1
TGCAGCGTTGAAGATGGCGCTATCGGACAGGGGGCCTACGAGCAGTACTTC,CSVEDGAIGQGAYEQYF,TRBJ2-7,TRBD1,TRBV29-1
TGTGCCAGTAGTGGACTTGACAGGAACTATGGCTACACCTTC,CASSGLDRNYGYTF,TRBJ1-2,NA,TRBV19
TGCGCCAGCAGCCAAGAAGTCCTAGCCTCAACCTACGAGCAGTACTTC,CASSQEVLASTYEQYF,TRBJ2-7,NA,TRBV4-3
TGCGCCAGCAGCTTGGGCGGGAGGGTTAATGAGCAGTTCTTC,CASSLGGRVNEQFF,TRBJ2-1,TRBD2,TRBV5-1
TGTGCCAGTAGTATAGGGGGACAGCCAGATACGCAGTATTTT,CASSIGGQPDTQYF,TRBJ2-3,TRBD1,TRBV19
TGTGCCAGCAGTGGGGGACAGTACCACTATAGCAATCAGCCCCAGCATTTT,CASSGGQYHYSNQPQHF,TRBJ1-5,TRBD1,TRBV6-1
TGTGCCAGCAGCCAAGTTACAACGTCACCCCTCCACTTT,CASSQVTTSPLHF,TRBJ1-6,NA,TRBV4-2
TGTGCCAGCAGTGAAGTCTTAGCGGGTTTGGGAGATACGCAGTATTTT,CASSEVLAGLGDTQYF,TRBJ2-3,TRBD2,TRBV6-1
TGTGCCAGCAGCCAAGGGACATTGTATACCTATGGCTACACCTTC,CASSQGTLYTYGYTF,TRBJ1-2,NA,TRBV14
TGTGCCAGCAGCGCGGGGGGCACAGATACGCAGTATTTT,CASSAGGTDTQYF,TRBJ2-3,TRBD2,TRBV7-6
TGTGCCAGCAGCAAAGGGCCGAGGACAGGGGTTCGAAGGGCCCTTAACTACGAGCAGTACTTC,CASSKGPRTGVRRALNYEQYF,TRBJ2-7,NA,TRBV21-1
TGTGCCAGCAGCTTTCGGACAGGGAATGAAAAACTGTTTTTT,CASSFRTGNEKLFF,TRBJ1-4,TRBD1,TRBV7-9
TGTGCCACCAGCAGAGATCTGGGGGGAGGGGCGCCAGATACGCAGTATTTT,CATSRDLGGGAPDTQYF,TRBJ2-3,TRBD2,TRBV15
TGTGCCAGCAGCGTAGAATCGGGGTGGCAGCCCCAGCATTTT,CASSVESGWQPQHF,TRBJ1-5,NA,TRBV9
TGTGCCAGCAGCGTAGGGGACACCGCCTATAATTCACCCCTACACTTT,CASSVGDTAYNSPLHF,TRBJ1-6,NA,TRBV9
TGTGCCAGTAGTAAAGGGACAGGGGCCTACGAGCAGTACTTC,CASSKGTGAYEQYF,TRBJ2-7,TRBD1,TRBV19
TGCGCCAGCAGCTTGGACCCAGGGGGCAGCGAGCAGTACTTC,CASSLDPGGSEQYF,TRBJ2-7,TRBD1,TRBV5-1
TGTGCCTGGATAGCGGGTGCCTACGAGCAGTACTTC,CAWIAGAYEQYF,TRBJ2-7,TRBD2,TRBV30
TGTGCCAGCAGCCAAGATCAGAGCGGGAGATCCTACGAGCAGTACTTC,CASSQDQSGRSYEQYF,TRBJ2-7,TRBD2,TRBV4-2
TGCGCCAGCAGCCCTACACTAGCGGGAGGGCCGAGGGTAAATGAGCAGTTCTTC,CASSPTLAGGPRVNEQFF,TRBJ2-1,TRBD2,TRBV5-1
TGTGCCAGCAGCTTGGGAGGGAAGGGCACTGAAGCTTTCTTT,CASSLGGKGTEAFF,TRBJ1-1,NA,TRBV5-6
TGTGCCAGCAGCTTAGACGGCGGGATAACGTCCGGGGGCAATGAGCAGTTCTTC,CASSLDGGITSGGNEQFF,TRBJ2-1,NA,TRBV7-6
TGTGCCAGCAGTTACCCTAAACAGGGGGCGACTGAGCAGTTCTTC,CASSYPKQGATEQFF,TRBJ2-1,TRBD1,TRBV6-6
TGTGCCTGGAGCTCCCAGGTAGGCTCGTTCTACAATGAGCAGTTCTTC,CAWSSQVGSFYNEQFF,TRBJ2-1,NA,TRBV30
TGTGCCAGCAGCTTAGGACTAGTTCCCTACGAGCAGTACTTC,CASSLGLVPYEQYF,TRBJ2-7,NA,TRBV7-9
TGTGCCAGCAGCCAGGGACAGGGGGCGATCGGGGAGCTGTTTTTT,CASSQGQGAIGELFF,TRBJ2-2,TRBD1,TRBV9
TGTGCCTGGAGTGTACGAGGGACAGTGGCTGGTGGCTACACCTTC,CAWSVRGTVAGGYTF,TRBJ1-2,TRBD1,TRBV30
TGCGCCAGCAGCCAAGATAGAGGACAGGCTAGCACAGATACGCAGTATTTT,CASSQDRGQASTDTQYF,TRBJ2-3,TRBD1,TRBV4-3
TGTGCCAGCAGCCGTCTTAGCCTACAAGCGGATTACAATGAGCAGTTCTTC,CASSRLSLQADYNEQFF,TRBJ2-1,NA,TRBV4-2